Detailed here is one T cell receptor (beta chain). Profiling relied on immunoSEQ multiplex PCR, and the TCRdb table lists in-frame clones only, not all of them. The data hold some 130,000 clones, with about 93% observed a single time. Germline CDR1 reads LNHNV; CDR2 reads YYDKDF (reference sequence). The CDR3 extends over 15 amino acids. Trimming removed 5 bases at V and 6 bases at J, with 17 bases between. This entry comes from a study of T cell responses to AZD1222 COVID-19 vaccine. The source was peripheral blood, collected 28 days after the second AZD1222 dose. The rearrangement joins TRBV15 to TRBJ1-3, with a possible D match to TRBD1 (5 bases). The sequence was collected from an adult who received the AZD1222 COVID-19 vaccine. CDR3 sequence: CATSARRGVENTIYF. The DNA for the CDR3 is TGTGCCACCAGCGCCCGCCGAGGGGTCGAAAACACCATATATTTT.